This TCR beta chain was recovered during a study of CD8 T cells in ankylosing spondylitis. This clonotype was seen repeatedly, ten times or more. Its target is not known. Trimming took 6 bases from V and 4 from J, leaving 12 bases between them. From germline, CDR1 is MNHNS and CDR2 SASEGT. The CDR3 runs 14 residues. The study, taken as a whole, reports: As for the disease-linked clones, they showed a CD8+ phenotype and occurred at relatively low frequencies in peripheral blood.

TCRdb redid the calling of the 5' RACE reads with MiXCR, one entry per CDR3 protein. The sample contains 150,000 to 200,000 distinct CDR3 sequences, over 10% of which appear only once. This clonotype was sampled from a female donor with ankylosing spondylitis or in good health (not recorded which). The chain is built from TRBV6-1 and TRBJ2-2; TRBD1 or TRBD2 may be the D gene (5 bases each). The material sequenced was blood, either unsorted or a sorted T cell fraction (not recorded which). The CDR3 coding sequence is TGTGCCAGCAGACTAGAAGGGGTCACCGGGGAGCTGTTTTTT. Translation gives CASRLEGVTGELFF.